These 17 T cell receptor beta chains were sequenced from one sample in a study of cytomegalovirus exposure and HLA in healthy donors. PCR involved 60 Vbeta and 13 Jbeta primers. Clones were read by immunoSEQ multiplex PCR, and TCRdb kept only the in-frame ones, dropping some. The table lists some 200,000 clones, just over 75% of them singletons. Sequenced: PBMCs. The receptors shown here come from a woman aged 60-75 years in good health and CMV-seropositive.

The V call is TRBV7-9, the J call TRBJ2-3; D is unresolved. The V end was cut by 1 base, the J end by 8 bases, with 7 bases between. Germline-derived CDR1 and CDR2 are SEHNR and FQNEAQ (reference sequence). The CDR3 has 12 residues. In DNA form, the CDR3 reads TGTGCCAGCAGCTTAGACGGTTTTACGCAGTATTTT. Its protein is CASSLDGFTQYF.

This clone was counted once. The rearrangement joins TRBV19 to TRBJ1-5, with D hard to call. The CDR3 length is 15 residues. V shed 6 bases and J shed 2 bases, with 14 bases lying between them. Germline CDR1 LNHDA, CDR2 SQIVND (reference sequence). For the CDR3, the DNA is TGTGCCAGTAGAACTCTTCCCGGGGGCAATCAGCCCCAGCATTTT. This sequence encodes CASRTLPGGNQPQHF. Full variable domain (missing parts from reference TRBV19 and TRBJ1-5): DGGITQSPKYLFRKEGQNVTLSCEQNLNHDAMYWYRQDPGQGLRLIYYSQIVNDFQKGDIAEGYSVSREKKESFPLTVTSAQKNPTAFYLCASRTLPGGNQPQHFGDGTRLSIL.

The gene calls are TRBV5-4 and TRBJ1-1, with 10 bases identical to TRBD1. The junction had 9 bases not matched to a gene; V was cut back by 6 bases and J by 7 bases. This CDR3 region has 14 residues. Germline CDR1 and CDR2: SGHNT and YYREEE (reference sequence). This chain's CDR3 is CASILTGGRDEAFF. As DNA, the CDR3 is TGTGCCAGCATCCTGACAGGGGGCCGGGATGAAGCTTTCTTT.

V is TRBV6-1 and J is TRBJ2-1; D is unresolved. V lost 6 bases and J 0 bases, leaving 12 bases between the germline ends. This CDR3 comprises 15 residues. Germline CDR1 is MNHNS and CDR2 is SASEGT. The CDR3 DNA reads TGTGCCAGCAGCTTTGACTGGAGCTCCTACAATGAGCAGTTCTTC. Translation gives CASSFDWSSYNEQFF.

The V and J genes are TRBV29-1 and TRBJ2-3, with D tentatively TRBD2 (7 bases). V dropped 2 bases and J dropped 2 bases, with 11 bases sitting between them. The CDR3 has 14 residues. CDR1 is SQVTM, CDR2 ANQGSEA, per germline. The CDR3 region has the DNA TGCAGCGTTGAATGGGGGGGCAACACAGATACGCAGTATTTT. Its translation is CSVEWGGNTDTQYF.

This chain uses TRBV11-3 with TRBJ2-3, with 7 bases lining up with TRBD1. This CDR3 spans 17 amino acids. V gave up 1 base and J gave up 0 bases; unmatched junction bases: 7. Germline V gene lookup returns CDR1 SGHNT and CDR2 YENEEA. This CDR3 is CASSLGVGTASTDTQYF. CDR3 nucleotides: TGTGCCAGCAGCTTAGGAGTGGGGACAGCTAGCACAGATACGCAGTATTTT.

The V call is TRBV18, the J call TRBJ2-5, with 9 positions matching TRBD2. V shed 1 base, J shed 5 bases, and the junction held 8 bases outside the gene matches. Germline V gene data show CDR1 as KGHSH and CDR2 as LQKENI. This CDR3 comprises 16 residues. CDR3 in amino acids: CASSPRREGLRETQYF. The CDR3 bases are TGTGCCAGCTCACCACGGCGGGAGGGCCTCCGGGAGACCCAGTACTTC.

V gene TRBV5-1 combines with J gene TRBJ1-5; D uncertain. This CDR3 is 15 amino acids long. Trimming shortened V by 0 bases and J by 6 bases, and 13 bases separated the two germline ends. The germline gives CDR1 SGHRS, CDR2 YFSETQ. CDR3 DNA sequence: TGCGCCAGCAGCTTGGAGGCGGGAAGAGGTCAGCCCCAGCATTTT. It specifies CASSLEAGRGQPQHF.

The chain employs TRBV5-1 and TRBJ2-1; TRBD2 matches at 8 bases. Germline V CDR1 and CDR2: SGHRS, YFSETQ. This CDR3 is built from 16 residues. V trimming: 1 base; J trimming: 8 bases; junction bases outside the gene matches: 11. This CDR3 reads CASSLWRQRGGDEQFF. The DNA of the CDR3 is TGCGCCAGCAGCTTGTGGCGACAACGGGGGGGCGATGAGCAGTTCTTC.

This clone was seen only once. V is TRBV9 and J is TRBJ2-5; D is uncertain. The closer fit of TRBJ2-7 to the DNA end suggests the J call may be wrong. The CDR3 covers 14 residues. CDR1 and CDR2 (germline): SGDLS, YYNGEE. In nucleotides, the CDR3 is TGTGCCAGCAGCGTAGGGCTAGGAGAATACGAGCAGTACTTC. This encodes CASSVGLGEYEQYF.

CDR3 sequence: CAISQGAGETQYF. In DNA, the CDR3 is TGTGCCATCAGTCAGGGGGCCGGAGAGACCCAGTACTTC. The chain uses TRBV10-3 and TRBJ2-5; the match to TRBD1 covers 8 bases. V trimming: 5 bases; J trimming: 4 bases; junction bases outside the gene matches: 3. Germline values: CDR1 ENHRY, CDR2 SYGVKD. The CDR3 length is 13 residues.

J is TRBJ2-3 and V is TRBV7-6; D perhaps matches TRBD2 (5 bases). The CDR3 is 17 residues long. The germline V and J ends were trimmed by 5 bases and 0 bases, with 18 bases remaining between them. Germline CDR1 SGHVS, CDR2 FNYEAQ. The CDR3 region has the DNA TGTGCCAGCAGCCCCTCGGTCGGGGTTCGTAGCACAGATACGCAGTATTTT. Translated: CASSPSVGVRSTDTQYF.

DNA for the CDR3: TGTGCCAGCAGTGAACTCGGACTAGCGGGACGTGAGGAGCAGTTCTTC. Amino acids: CASSELGLAGREEQFF. The chain uses TRBV27 and TRBJ2-1; 12 bases agree with TRBD2. The CDR3 contains 16 residues. Germline CDR1 MNHEY, CDR2 SMNVEV (reference sequence). Trimming removed 5 bases from V and 10 bases from J; junction bases left unmatched: 12.

The rearrangement links TRBV10-3 to TRBJ1-2; 7 nucleotides line up with TRBD1. Germline V gene sequence: CDR1 ENHRY, CDR2 SYGVKD. V gave up 10 bases and J gave up 6 bases; unmatched junction bases: 8. CDR3 length: 12 amino acids. CDR3 bases: TGTGCCACGTCCGGGACAGATAATGGCTACACCTTC. Translation gives CATSGTDNGYTF.

The chain carries TRBV9 and TRBJ1-4; D not resolved. This CDR3 spans 16 amino acids. Trimming shortened V by 0 bases and J by 11 bases, and 20 bases separated the two germline ends. CDR1 is SGDLS, CDR2 YYNGEE, per germline. CDR3 loop: CASSVASGQLPNKLFF. The CDR3 DNA reads as TGTGCCAGCAGCGTAGCTTCTGGGCAGTTGCCAAATAAACTGTTTTTT.

The chain recombines TRBV16 with TRBJ2-7; the match to TRBD1 covers 9 bases. This CDR3 has 17 residues. Trimming removed 6 bases from V and 4 bases from J; junction bases left unmatched: 16. Germline CDR1 is KGHSY and CDR2 is FQNENV. The CDR3 spells CASSHLLKGDRAYEQYF. CDR3 DNA sequence: TGTGCCAGCAGTCATCTTCTAAAGGGGGACAGGGCTTACGAGCAGTACTTC.

This clone came up once. This chain uses TRBV7-2 with TRBJ2-7, with D perhaps matching TRBD2 (6 bases). CDR3 length: 15 residues. The ends were cut back, 1 base at V and 1 base at J, with 11 bases in the middle. Germline CDR1 reads SGHTA; CDR2 reads FQGNSA. The CDR3 protein is CASSLDRDLSYEQYF. Written as DNA, the CDR3 is TGTGCCAGCAGCTTAGACCGGGACTTATCCTACGAGCAGTACTTC.